The clone carrying this T cell receptor beta chain occurred once. The sample originates from a study of blood T cell repertoires in COVID-19. In the study overall: In each case, the material was cDNA or gDNA derived from T cells, B-cell-depleted T cells, or PBMCs.

CDR1 SEHNR and CDR2 FQNEAQ come from the germline V gene (reference sequence). The CDR3 runs to 15 residues. V lost 5 bases to trimming and J lost 0 bases, with 14 bases between them. Authors' methods: Reference gene primer amplification gave nucleated cell count estimates. Profiled with immunoSEQ multiplex PCR; TCRdb holds only in-frame clones, not every one. Clone size and V and J calls were adopted from that table, with D and trimming inferred from the DNA. The table lists some 260,000 clones, about 80% of them singletons, with 8.9% in the top ten. The chain couples TRBV7-9 to TRBJ2-7, with D possibly TRBD2 on 7 matching bases. The TCR comes from an elderly man with acute or convalescent COVID-19. Sequenced input: peripheral blood. The CDR3 loop reads CASSGRGGISYEQYF. Here the CDR3 DNA reads TGTGCCAGCAGCGGAAGGGGGGGCATCTCCTACGAGCAGTACTTC.